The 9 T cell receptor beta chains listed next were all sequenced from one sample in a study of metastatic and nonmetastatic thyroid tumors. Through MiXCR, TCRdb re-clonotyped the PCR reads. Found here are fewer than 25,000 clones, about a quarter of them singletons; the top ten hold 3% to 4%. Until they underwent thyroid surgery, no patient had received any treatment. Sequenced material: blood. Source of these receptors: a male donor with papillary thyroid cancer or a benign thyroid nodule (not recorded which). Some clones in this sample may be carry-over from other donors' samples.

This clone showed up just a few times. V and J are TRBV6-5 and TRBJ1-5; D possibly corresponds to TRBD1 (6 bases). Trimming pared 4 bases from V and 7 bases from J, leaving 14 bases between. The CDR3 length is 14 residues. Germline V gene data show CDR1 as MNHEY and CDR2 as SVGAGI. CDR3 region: CASSLQGIDQPQHF. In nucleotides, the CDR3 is TGTGCCAGCAGTTTACAGGGAATCGACCAGCCCCAGCATTTT.

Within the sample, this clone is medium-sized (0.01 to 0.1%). The CDR3 sequence is CASSTTITGYQQYF. The CDR3 DNA reads TGTGCCAGTAGTACTACGATCACAGGTTACCAGCAGTACTTC. This chain links TRBV19 with TRBJ2-7; a weak D match, TRBD1 (5 bases). CDR1 and CDR2 (germline): LNHDA, SQIVND (reference sequence). CDR3 length: 14 residues. V gave up 4 bases and J gave up 8 bases, with 18 bases separating them.

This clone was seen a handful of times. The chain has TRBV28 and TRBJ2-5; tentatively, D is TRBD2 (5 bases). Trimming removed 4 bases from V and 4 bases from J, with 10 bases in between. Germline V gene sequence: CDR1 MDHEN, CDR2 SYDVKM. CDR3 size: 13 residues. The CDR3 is CASSYGGRETQYF. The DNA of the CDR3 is TGTGCCAGCAGTTATGGCGGGCGAGAGACCCAGTACTTC.

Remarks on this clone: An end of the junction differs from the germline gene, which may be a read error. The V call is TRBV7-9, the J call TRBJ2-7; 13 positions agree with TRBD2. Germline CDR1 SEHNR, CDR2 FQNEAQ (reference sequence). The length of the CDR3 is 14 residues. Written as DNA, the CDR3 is TGTGCCAGCAGCTCCCCGGGACTAGCGGGGCTAGGGGACTTC. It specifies CASSSPGLAGLGDF.

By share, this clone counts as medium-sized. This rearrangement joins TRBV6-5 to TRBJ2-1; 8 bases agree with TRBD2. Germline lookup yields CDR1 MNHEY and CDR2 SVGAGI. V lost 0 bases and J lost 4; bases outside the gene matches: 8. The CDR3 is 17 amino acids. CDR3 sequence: CASSYSDPSGLYNEQFF. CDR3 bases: TGTGCCAGCAGTTACTCGGATCCTAGCGGGCTATACAATGAGCAGTTCTTC.

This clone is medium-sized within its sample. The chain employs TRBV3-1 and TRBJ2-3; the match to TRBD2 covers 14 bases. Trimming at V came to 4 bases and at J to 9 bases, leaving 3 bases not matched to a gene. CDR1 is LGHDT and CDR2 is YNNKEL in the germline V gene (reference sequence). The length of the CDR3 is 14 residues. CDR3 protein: CASSLGLAGVTQYF. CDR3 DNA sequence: TGTGCCAGCAGCCTGGGACTAGCGGGAGTGACGCAGTATTTT.

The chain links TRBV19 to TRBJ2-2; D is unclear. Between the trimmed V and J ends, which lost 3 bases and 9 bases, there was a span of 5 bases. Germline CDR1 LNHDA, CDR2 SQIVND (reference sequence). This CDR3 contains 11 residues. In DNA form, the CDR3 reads TGTGCCAGTAGTATGAAGTGGGAGCTGTTTTTT. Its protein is CASSMKWELFF.

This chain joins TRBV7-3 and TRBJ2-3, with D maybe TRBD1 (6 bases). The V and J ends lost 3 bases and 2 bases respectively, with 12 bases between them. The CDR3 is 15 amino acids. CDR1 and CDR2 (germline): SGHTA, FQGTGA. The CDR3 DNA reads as TGTGCCAGCAGCTTCGGACAGACCGACACAGATACGCAGTATTTT. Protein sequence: CASSFGQTDTDTQYF.

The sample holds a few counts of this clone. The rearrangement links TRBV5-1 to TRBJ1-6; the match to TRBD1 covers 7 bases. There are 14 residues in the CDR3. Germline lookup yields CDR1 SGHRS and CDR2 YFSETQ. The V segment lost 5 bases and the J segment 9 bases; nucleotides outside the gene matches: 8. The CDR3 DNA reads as TGCGCCAGCAGAGCCGGGACAGAAATTTCACCCCTCCACTTT. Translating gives CASRAGTEISPLHF.